The present TCR beta chain was sequenced within a study of CD8 T cells in Susac syndrome. CD8+ and CD4+ T cells from blood underwent TCR beta sequencing, which was carried out in a high-throughput format. Purification of the CD8+ and CD4+ T cells relied on negative isolation, and TEMRA cells underwent FACS enrichment. RNA, at roughly 0.45 to 1 ug, was reverse transcribed with random hexamers. Across 54 Vbeta and 13 Jbeta, TCR beta CDR3 was amplified with immunoSEQ multiplex PCR. TCRdb re-called the immunoSEQ multiplex PCR reads through MiXCR, storing one row per CDR3 protein. Here the sample spans about 140,000 distinct CDR3 sequences, 90% to 95% being singletons. Note on this clonotype: Antigen unknown.

Overall study findings and caveats: The study's TCR sequencing and HLA analysis covered a relatively small number of individuals, and the study acknowledged this.

Source material: CD8+ T cells from PBMCs. This TCR was recovered from a human donor in good health.

CDR3 protein: CASTLTTSTDTQYF. The CDR3 bases are TGTGCCAGCACCCTGACTACTAGCACAGATACGCAGTATTTT. The V gene is TRBV12-3 or TRBV12-4, the J gene TRBJ2-3; the D gene is possibly TRBD2 (5 bases). Between the trimmed V and J ends, which lost 7 bases and 0 bases, there was a span of 11 bases. CDR3 size: 14 residues.